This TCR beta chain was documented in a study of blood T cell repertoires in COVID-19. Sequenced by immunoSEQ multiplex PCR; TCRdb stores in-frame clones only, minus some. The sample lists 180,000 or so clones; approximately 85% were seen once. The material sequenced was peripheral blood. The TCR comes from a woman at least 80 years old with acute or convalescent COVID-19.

The CDR3, as DNA: TGTGCCTGGACTAGCACGGAGACCCAGTACTTC. Translating gives CAWTSTETQYF. The chain recombines TRBV30 with TRBJ2-5; D is perhaps TRBD2 (5 bases). Trimming stripped 4 bases from V and 5 bases from J, with 8 bases between. The CDR3 runs to 11 residues. Looked up from germline, CDR1 is GTSNPN and CDR2 is SVGIG (reference sequence).